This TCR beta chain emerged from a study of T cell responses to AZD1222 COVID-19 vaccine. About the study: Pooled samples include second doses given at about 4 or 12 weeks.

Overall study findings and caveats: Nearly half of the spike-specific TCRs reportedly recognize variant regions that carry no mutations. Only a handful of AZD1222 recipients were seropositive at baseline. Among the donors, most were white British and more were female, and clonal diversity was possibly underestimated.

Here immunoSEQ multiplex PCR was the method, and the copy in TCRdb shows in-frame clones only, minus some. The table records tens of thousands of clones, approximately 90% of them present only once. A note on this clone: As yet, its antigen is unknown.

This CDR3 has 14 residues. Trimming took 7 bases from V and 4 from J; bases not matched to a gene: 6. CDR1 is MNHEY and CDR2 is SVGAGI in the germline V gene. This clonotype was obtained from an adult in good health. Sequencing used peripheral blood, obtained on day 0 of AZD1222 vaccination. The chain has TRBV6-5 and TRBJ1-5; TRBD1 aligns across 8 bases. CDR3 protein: CASTGTGFNQPQHF. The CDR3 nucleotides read TGTGCCAGCACCGGGACAGGATTTAATCAGCCCCAGCATTTT.